Below, 6 T cell receptor beta chains from the same sample are listed, as sequenced in a study of cytomegalovirus exposure and HLA in healthy donors. PCR employed 60 Vbeta and 13 Jbeta primers. Profiled with immunoSEQ multiplex PCR; TCRdb holds only in-frame clones, not every one. In the table there are approximately 100,000 clones, 75% to 85% of which are singletons. The specimen was PBMCs. Every receptor here comes from a woman younger than 35 in good health and CMV-seronegative.

The gene calls are TRBV30 and TRBJ1-2; the match to TRBD1 covers 7 bases. The CDR3 contains 15 residues. The J segment lost 6 bases and the V segment lost 6 bases, leaving 16 bases of the junction unmatched. Germline CDR1 and CDR2: GTSNPN and SVGIG (reference sequence). CDR3 nucleotide sequence: TGTGCCTGCGACCGGGACAGCCTTTCTCGAAATGGCTACACCTTC. Residues: CACDRDSLSRNGYTF.

The genes are TRBV4-3 and TRBJ2-3; weak D call: TRBD2 (7 bases). V gave up 0 bases and J gave up 2 bases, with 12 bases separating them. The germline CDR1 and CDR2 sequences are LGHNA and YSLEER. The CDR3 contains 16 residues. CDR3: CASSQDLGGHTDTQYF. CDR3 coding DNA: TGCGCCAGCAGCCAAGATTTGGGGGGGCACACAGATACGCAGTATTTT.

The CDR3 DNA is TGTGCCAGCAGCTTAGAAACAGGGGGTAATAGGAACACTGAAGCTTTCTTT. This translates into CASSLETGGNRNTEAFF. This chain connects TRBV11-3 to TRBJ1-1; 8 bases match TRBD1. Germline V gene sequence: CDR1 SGHNT, CDR2 YENEEA. Trimming at V came to 0 bases and at J to 1 base, leaving 7 bases not matched to a gene. The CDR3 totals 17 residues.

The rearrangement joins TRBV11-3 to TRBJ2-3, with 9 bases lining up with TRBD1. The germline CDR1 and CDR2 sequences are SGHNT and YENEEA. Losses at the gene ends were 5 bases for V and 0 bases for J; bases not matched to a gene: 3. This CDR3 contains 15 residues. The CDR3 region has the DNA TGTGCCAGCAGCGGGACAGGGACTAGCACAGATACGCAGTATTTT. This gives the protein CASSGTGTSTDTQYF.

The chain is built from TRBV30 and TRBJ1-5, with a weak D call TRBD1 (5 bases). CDR1 and CDR2 from the germline V gene are GTSNPN and SVGIG (reference sequence). The CDR3 consists of 13 residues. V dropped 8 bases and J dropped 3 bases, with 14 bases sitting between them. CDR3 coding DNA: TGTGCCGGGGCAGCATCATCCAATCAGCCCCAGCATTTT. Its protein product is CAGAASSNQPQHF.

This clone was counted a single time. The chain couples TRBV7-2 to TRBJ1-4, with D perhaps TRBD1 (6 bases). Per the germline V gene, CDR1 is SGHTA and CDR2 is FQGNSA. V lost 5 bases, J lost 8 bases, and 18 bases lay in between. This CDR3 region has 15 residues. The CDR3: CASSTTGTLGEKLFF. The CDR3 DNA sequence: TGTGCCAGCAGCACAACCGGGACATTAGGAGAAAAACTGTTTTTT. The variable domain in full, completed from reference TRBV7-2 and TRBJ1-4, reads GAGVSQSPSNKVTEKGKDVELRCDPISGHTALYWYRQSLGQGLEFLIYFQGNSAPDKSGLPSDRFSAERTGGSVSTLTIQRTQQEDSAVYLCASSTTGTLGEKLFFGSGTQLSVL.